This TCR beta chain is drawn from a study of Ad26.COV2.S vaccination and SARS-CoV-2 variants. This table comes from immunoSEQ multiplex PCR, and its TCRdb copy is limited to in-frame clones, with some not included. The repertoire holds approximately 360,000 clones, with 83% as singletons. Documented treatment: roughly 19 received Ad26.COV2.S at low or high dose, single or two shots; 5 received placebo; per-sample allocation not given. Each sample was drawn 63 days after the first injection (of vaccine or placebo). The CDR3 spans 14 residues. Germline V gene lookup returns CDR1 SNHLY and CDR2 FYNNEI. The germline V and J ends were trimmed by 6 bases and 4 bases, with 15 bases remaining between them.

The chain links TRBV2 to TRBJ1-1; possible D gene TRBD1, 5 bases. This TCR was sampled from a person between 18 and 60 years old who received the Ad26.COV2.S COVID-19 vaccine or a placebo. The sample was peripheral blood, taken in a trial of Ad26.COV2.S vaccine versus placebo. The CDR3 protein is CASRPQGRGTEAFF. The CDR3 bases are TGTGCCAGCAGGCCCCAGGGTAGGGGCACTGAAGCTTTCTTT.